This passage covers 13 T cell receptor beta chains from one sample sequenced in a study of T-cell memory formation after mild COVID-19. Using its own MiXCR run on the 5' RACE reads, TCRdb lists one record per CDR3 protein. The sample shows about 470,000 distinct CDR3 sequences, roughly 25% of them seen only once. Sequencing used PBMCs or a T cell subset sorted from them (not recorded which). The receptor source for this set is an adult woman who had mild COVID-19 (a few samples of this study predate the infection). Cell type and time point are not known.

In its sample, this clonotype was seen a few times. V is TRBV7-8 and J is TRBJ2-3; 7 bases are a match to TRBD2. CDR1 and CDR2 (germline): SGHVS, FQNEAQ. This CDR3 is 17 amino acids long. Losses at the gene ends were 1 base for V and 2 bases for J; bases not matched to a gene: 9. The CDR3 sequence is CASSLVLGLADTDTQYF. CDR3 coding DNA: TGTGCCAGCAGCTTAGTACTCGGGCTAGCGGACACAGATACGCAGTATTTT.

The V call is TRBV30, the J call TRBJ2-3, with 11 positions matching TRBD2. The trim removed 5 bases at V and 6 bases at J, leaving 7 bases unmatched. This CDR3 comprises 14 residues. Germline V CDR1 and CDR2: GTSNPN, SVGIG (reference sequence). DNA of the CDR3: TGTGCCTGGCTACTAGCGGGAGCTGAGGATACGCAGTATTTT. This gives the protein CAWLLAGAEDTQYF.

This rearrangement joins TRBV7-9 to TRBJ2-7; 9 nucleotides align to TRBD1. The CDR3 has 16 amino acids. Trimming at V came to 5 bases and at J to 0 bases, leaving 8 bases not matched to a gene. Germline values: CDR1 SEHNR, CDR2 FQNEAQ (reference sequence). The CDR3 nucleotides read TGTGCCAGCAGCAATCCCGGACAGGGGATCTCCTACGAGCAGTACTTC. It is translated as CASSNPGQGISYEQYF. The variable domain in full, with the rest retrieved from reference TRBV7-9 and TRBJ2-7, is DTGVSQNPRHKITKRGQNVTFRCDPISEHNRLYWYRQTLGQGPEFLTYFQNEAQLEKSRLLSDRFSAERPKGSFSTLEIQRTEQGDSAMYLCASSNPGQGISYEQYFGPGTRLTVT.

This clonotype was seen a single time. The V and J genes are TRBV6-5 and TRBJ2-5, with unresolved D. Trimming pared 5 bases from V and 5 bases from J, leaving 12 bases between. This CDR3 comprises 13 residues. Germline loops: CDR1 MNHEY, CDR2 SVGAGI. The CDR3 DNA sequence: TGTGCCAGCAGTCCCAGTGGTAAGGAGACCCAGTACTTC. It translates to CASSPSGKETQYF.

This clonotype was detected a few times. The chain is built from TRBV29-1 and TRBJ2-3, with D perhaps matching TRBD2 (6 bases). Germline V gene lookup returns CDR1 SQVTM and CDR2 ANQGSEA. The CDR3 has 14 residues. Trimming left V 2 bases short and J 4 bases short, with 13 bases between. CDR3 protein: CSVEPGVGSDTQYF. The CDR3 nucleotides are TGCAGCGTTGAACCGGGAGTGGGCTCAGATACGCAGTATTTT.

The chain combines TRBV12-3 or TRBV12-4 with TRBJ2-3, with 9 bases aligning to TRBD2. Trimming removed 5 bases from V and 0 bases from J; junction bases left unmatched: 6. The CDR3 is 16 residues long. This chain's CDR3 is CASSRGLAPSTDTQYF. The DNA for the CDR3 is TGTGCCAGCAGTCGCGGACTAGCGCCCAGCACAGATACGCAGTATTTT.

This clonotype was seen only a few times. The rearrangement links TRBV7-2 to TRBJ2-5; D gene uncertain. This CDR3 spans 11 amino acids. The germline V and J ends were trimmed by 5 bases and 9 bases, with 10 bases remaining between them. The germline CDR1 and CDR2 sequences are SGHTA and FQGNSA. The CDR3 DNA reads as TGTGCCAGCAGCCCCGATCGGGCCCAGTACTTC. It specifies CASSPDRAQYF.

The chain recombines TRBV29-1 with TRBJ2-2; 7 bases are a match to TRBD1. The ends lost 2 bases at V and 5 bases at J; junction bases unmatched: 11. The CDR3 has 16 amino acids. Germline lookup yields CDR1 SQVTM and CDR2 ANQGSEA. CDR3: CSVEISGGRETGELFF. The CDR3 nucleotides are TGCAGCGTTGAAATTTCAGGGGGAAGGGAAACCGGGGAGCTGTTTTTT.

The rearrangement uses TRBV19 and TRBJ2-1; no clear D. CDR1 LNHDA and CDR2 SQIVND come from the germline V gene (reference sequence). Trimming removed 3 bases at V and 9 bases at J, with 12 bases between. The CDR3 length is 13 residues. The CDR3 protein is CASSIGPLGEQFF. CDR3 bases: TGTGCCAGTAGTATTGGGCCTCTTGGTGAGCAGTTCTTC.

The V and J genes are TRBV7-2 and TRBJ2-2; D uncertain. Trimming shortened V by 1 base and J by 7 bases, and 13 bases separated the two germline ends. The CDR3 is 15 amino acids. Germline CDR1 and CDR2: SGHTA and FQGNSA. CDR3 sequence: CASSLDSGIGGELFF. The DNA of the CDR3 is TGTGCCAGCAGCTTAGATTCCGGAATAGGCGGGGAGCTGTTTTTT.

In this sample, this clonotype turned up a few times. This chain joins TRBV7-8 and TRBJ1-1; D perhaps matches TRBD1 (6 bases). The CDR3 is 15 residues long. Trimming removed 5 bases at V and 7 bases at J, with 20 bases between. Germline CDR1 SGHVS, CDR2 FQNEAQ. Written as DNA, the CDR3 is TGTGCCAGCAGCGCGGGACATAGGGAAGCGGGTGAAGCTTTCTTT. Protein sequence: CASSAGHREAGEAFF.

V gene TRBV5-8 combines with J gene TRBJ1-5; D remains ambiguous. Per germline, CDR1 SGHTS and CDR2 YDEGEE. The CDR3 loop spans 16 amino acids. Between the trimmed V and J ends, which lost 4 bases and 0 bases, there was a span of 14 bases. The CDR3 nucleotides read TGTGCCAGCAGCGCGGGCAGCGGATATAGCAATCAGCCCCAGCATTTT. It translates to CASSAGSGYSNQPQHF.

The V gene is TRBV5-1, the J gene TRBJ2-7; D gene unclear. The germline V and J ends were trimmed by 0 bases and 0 bases, with 13 bases remaining between them. Germline CDR1 is SGHRS and CDR2 is YFSETQ. The CDR3 spans 16 residues. The CDR3 region is CASSLDKGTSSYEQYF. The CDR3 DNA reads as TGCGCCAGCAGCTTGGACAAGGGAACGAGCTCCTACGAGCAGTACTTC.